This TCR beta chain was identified during a study of blood T cell repertoires in COVID-19. In the study overall: In each case, the material was cDNA or gDNA derived from T cells, B-cell-depleted T cells, or PBMCs.

In the authors' workflow: Estimation of nucleated cell counts relied on the amplification of reference gene primers. Using immunoSEQ multiplex PCR, the repertoire was profiled, and TCRdb retains in-frame clones only, with some absent. Clone size and V and J calls were adopted from that table, with D and trimming inferred from the DNA. The sample records about 270,000 clones, roughly nine tenths being singletons. This CDR3 has 12 residues. Unmatched junction bases numbered 5, after V lost 5 bases and J lost 7 bases. The germline gives CDR1 PRHDT, CDR2 FYEKMQ (reference sequence). This TCR derives from a woman aged 18-35 years who had recovered from COVID-19. The genes are TRBV13 and TRBJ2-7, with 7 bases aligning to TRBD1. The sample was PBMCs or T cells enriched from blood (not recorded which). The CDR3 loop is CASSRGGAEQYF. The CDR3 coding sequence is TGTGCCAGCAGCCGAGGGGGCGCAGAGCAGTACTTC. Full variable domain (rest looked up from reference TRBV13 and TRBJ2-7): AAGVIQSPRHLIKEKRETATLKCYPIPRHDTVYWYQQGPGQDPQFLISFYEKMQSDKGSIPDRFSAQQFSDYHSELNMSSLELGDSALYFCASSRGGAEQYFGPGTRLTVT.